This TCR beta chain comes out of a study of T-cell memory formation after mild COVID-19. This CDR3 has 13 residues. The V gene's germline CDR1 is SGHVS and CDR2 FQNEAQ. Trimming cost V 9 bases and J 3 bases, with 11 bases left between them. TCRdb reprocessed the 5' RACE reads with MiXCR, giving one entry per CDR3 protein. The sample shows 380,000 or so distinct CDR3 sequences, over 13% of them seen only once. General study results and limits: Pre-infection memory held some responding clones, suggesting pre-existing cross-reactive T cells responded. CM and EM subsets held most contracting CD4+ clones; EMRA held CD8+ ones.

As regards this clonotype: Antigen specificity is unknown.

This rearrangement joins TRBV7-8 to TRBJ2-2, with a weak D call TRBD2 (7 bases). This receptor was identified in a man younger than 30 who had mild COVID-19 (a few samples of this study predate the infection). Cell type and time point are not known. What was sequenced was PBMCs or a T cell subset sorted from them (not recorded which). This CDR3 reads CASRGGYTGELFF. For the CDR3, the DNA is TGTGCCAGTAGGGGGGGCTACACCGGGGAGCTGTTTTTT.